These 8 T cell receptor beta chains were sequenced from one sample in a study of intratumoral heterogeneity in liver cancer. TCRdb's table, derived via immunoSEQ multiplex PCR, lists solely in-frame clones and lacks some. The data show roughly 6,000 clones, approximately 71% seen once. This material consisted of tumor-adjacent normal tissue, taken before any cancer treatment. These receptors all stem from a man between 65 and 80 years old with hepatocellular carcinoma.

This clone has just one count. The rearrangement joins TRBV12-3 or TRBV12-4 to TRBJ1-2; D remains ambiguous. The CDR3 length is 13 residues. Trimming took 1 base from V and 8 from J, leaving 11 bases between them. CDR3 coding DNA: TGTGCCAGCAGTTTAGGGGATGTAGTCGGCTACACCTTC. It encodes CASSLGDVVGYTF.

The rearrangement links TRBV3-1 (or the pseudogene TRBV3-2) to TRBJ2-3; 8 bases fit TRBD2. J lost 4 bases, V lost 4 bases, and 7 bases had no gene match. The CDR3 extends over 15 amino acids. The germline CDR1 and CDR2 sequences are LGHDT and YNNKEL (reference sequence). CDR3 sequence (DNA): TGTGCCAGCAGCCCAAAAGGGACTAGTTCAGATACGCAGTATTTT. Encoded protein: CASSPKGTSSDTQYF.

CDR3 loop: CASSLAPSPSNTGELFF. CDR3 nucleotides: TGCGCCAGCAGCTTGGCCCCTTCTCCCTCGAACACCGGGGAGCTGTTTTTT. The V and J genes are TRBV5-1 and TRBJ2-2, with D unclear. Per germline, CDR1 SGHRS and CDR2 YFSETQ. Trimming left V 0 bases short and J 0 bases short, with 12 bases between. The CDR3 has 17 amino acids. Complete variable domain (other parts from reference TRBV5-1 and TRBJ2-2): KAGVTQTPRYLIKTRGQQVTLSCSPISGHRSVSWYQQTPGQGLQFLFEYFSETQRNKGNFPGRFSGRQFSNSRSEMNVSTLELGDSALYLCASSLAPSPSNTGELFFGEGSRLTVL.

The CDR3 loop is CATSRDRLAGGRNIQYF. CDR3 coding DNA: TGTGCCACCAGCAGAGACCGCCTAGCGGGGGGCAGAAACATTCAGTACTTC. The V and J genes are TRBV15 and TRBJ2-4, with 11 nucleotides matching TRBD2. Germline-derived CDR1 and CDR2 are LNHNV and YYDKDF (reference sequence). V was clipped by 0 bases and J by 6 bases; unmatched bases: 7. This CDR3 spans 17 amino acids.

This clone rates as medium-sized. The chain employs TRBV28 and TRBJ2-2; 9 bases are shared with TRBD1. J lost 5 bases, V lost 2 bases, and 6 bases had no gene match. Germline CDR1 and CDR2: MDHEN and SYDVKM. CDR3 size: 16 residues. For the CDR3, the DNA is TGTGCCAGCAGTTTAATGGGGACAGGGCTTACCGGGGAGCTGTTTTTT. This encodes CASSLMGTGLTGELFF.

The J gene is TRBJ1-1, the V gene TRBV2; D uncertain. The CDR3 contains 13 residues. Germline V gene sequence: CDR1 SNHLY, CDR2 FYNNEI. V was pared by 4 bases and J by 1 base, with 7 bases between. CDR3 protein: CASSGDWNTEAFF. In DNA form, the CDR3 reads TGTGCCAGCAGTGGAGACTGGAACACTGAAGCTTTCTTT. Together with reference TRBV2 and TRBJ1-1, the CDR3 gives the full variable domain: EPEVTQTPSHQVTQMGQEVILRCVPISNHLYFYWYRQILGQKVEFLVSFYNNEISEKSEIFDDQFSVERPDGSNFTLKIRSTKLEDSAMYFCASSGDWNTEAFFGQGTRLTVV.

V is TRBV2 and J is TRBJ2-2, with TRBD2 matching over 7 bases. The CDR3 runs to 13 residues. CDR1 is SNHLY and CDR2 is FYNNEI in the germline V gene. V shed 7 bases and J 5 bases; nucleotides not matched to a gene: 4. As DNA, the CDR3 is TGTGCCAGCAAGGCGGGGGATACCGGGGAGCTGTTTTTT. Residues: CASKAGDTGELFF.

The V call is TRBV6-5, the J call TRBJ2-1, with 9 bases aligning to TRBD1. Germline V gives CDR1 MNHEY, CDR2 SVGAGI. This CDR3 region has 15 residues. Losses at the gene ends were 6 bases for V and 4 bases for J; bases not matched to a gene: 7. The CDR3 sequence: CASRIGQGRYNEQFF. CDR3 DNA: TGTGCCAGCAGGATTGGACAGGGGAGGTACAATGAGCAGTTCTTC.